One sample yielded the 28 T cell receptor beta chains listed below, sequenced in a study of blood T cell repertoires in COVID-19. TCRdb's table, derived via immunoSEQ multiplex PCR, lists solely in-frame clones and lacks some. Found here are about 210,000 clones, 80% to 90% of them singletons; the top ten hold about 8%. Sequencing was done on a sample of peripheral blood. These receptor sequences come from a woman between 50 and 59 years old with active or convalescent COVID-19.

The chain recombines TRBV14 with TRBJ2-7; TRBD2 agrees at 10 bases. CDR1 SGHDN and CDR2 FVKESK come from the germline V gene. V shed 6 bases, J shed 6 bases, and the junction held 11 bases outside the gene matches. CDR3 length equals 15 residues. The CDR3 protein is CASSPLAGAVSEQYF. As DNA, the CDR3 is TGTGCCAGCAGTCCCCTAGCGGGAGCAGTCAGCGAGCAGTACTTC. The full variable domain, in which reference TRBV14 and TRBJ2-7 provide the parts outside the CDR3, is EAGVTQFPSHSVIEKGQTVTLRCDPISGHDNLYWYRRVMGKEIKFLLHFVKESKQDESGMPNNRFLAERTGGTYSTLKVQPAELEDSGVYFCASSPLAGAVSEQYFGPGTRLTVT.

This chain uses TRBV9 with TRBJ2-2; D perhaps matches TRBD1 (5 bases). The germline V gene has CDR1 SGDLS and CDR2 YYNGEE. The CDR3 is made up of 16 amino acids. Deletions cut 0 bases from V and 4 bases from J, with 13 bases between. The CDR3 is CASSVAYRSSTGELFF. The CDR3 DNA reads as TGTGCCAGCAGCGTAGCTTACAGGTCGAGCACCGGGGAGCTGTTTTTT. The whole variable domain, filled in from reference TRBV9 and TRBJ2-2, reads DSGVTQTPKHLITATGQRVTLRCSPRSGDLSVYWYQQSLDQGLQFLIQYYNGEERAKGNILERFSAQQFPDLHSELNLSSLELGDSALYFCASSVAYRSSTGELFFGEGSRLTVL.

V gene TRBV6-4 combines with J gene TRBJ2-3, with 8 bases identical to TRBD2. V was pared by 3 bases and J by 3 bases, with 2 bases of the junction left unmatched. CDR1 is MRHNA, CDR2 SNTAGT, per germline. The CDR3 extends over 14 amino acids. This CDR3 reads CASSEGLETDTQYF. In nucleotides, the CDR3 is TGTGCCAGCAGTGAGGGACTAGAAACAGATACGCAGTATTTT.

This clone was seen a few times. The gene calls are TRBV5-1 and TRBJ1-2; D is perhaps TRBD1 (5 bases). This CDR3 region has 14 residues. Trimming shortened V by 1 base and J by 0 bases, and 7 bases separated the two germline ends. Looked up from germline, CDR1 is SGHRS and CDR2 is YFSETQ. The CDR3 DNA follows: TGCGCCAGCAGCTTGAGGACACCTAACTATGGCTACACCTTC. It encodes CASSLRTPNYGYTF.

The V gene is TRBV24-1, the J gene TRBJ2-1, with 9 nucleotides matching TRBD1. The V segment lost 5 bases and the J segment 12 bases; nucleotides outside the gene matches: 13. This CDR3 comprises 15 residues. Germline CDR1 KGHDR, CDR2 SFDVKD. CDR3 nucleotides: TGTGCCACCAGTGCGGGACAGGGTTACAGTGGCGGGCAGTTCTTC. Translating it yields CATSAGQGYSGGQFF.

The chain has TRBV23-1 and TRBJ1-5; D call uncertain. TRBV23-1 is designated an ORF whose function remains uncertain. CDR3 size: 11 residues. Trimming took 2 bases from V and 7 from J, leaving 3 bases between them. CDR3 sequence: CASSQRQPQHF. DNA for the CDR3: TGCGCCAGCAGTCAACGGCAGCCCCAGCATTTT.

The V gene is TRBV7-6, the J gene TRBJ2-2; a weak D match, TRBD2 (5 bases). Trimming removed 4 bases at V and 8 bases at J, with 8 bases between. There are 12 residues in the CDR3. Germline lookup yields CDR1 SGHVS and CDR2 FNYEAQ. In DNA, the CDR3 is TGTGCCAGCAGCTCCGGGGTAGGGGAGCTGTTTTTT. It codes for CASSSGVGELFF.

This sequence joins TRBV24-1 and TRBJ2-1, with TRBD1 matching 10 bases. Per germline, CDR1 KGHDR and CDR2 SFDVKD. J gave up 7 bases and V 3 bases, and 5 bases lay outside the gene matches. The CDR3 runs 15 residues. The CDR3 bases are TGTGCCACCAGTGATCCGGGACAGGGGATAAATGAGCAGTTCTTC. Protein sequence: CATSDPGQGINEQFF.

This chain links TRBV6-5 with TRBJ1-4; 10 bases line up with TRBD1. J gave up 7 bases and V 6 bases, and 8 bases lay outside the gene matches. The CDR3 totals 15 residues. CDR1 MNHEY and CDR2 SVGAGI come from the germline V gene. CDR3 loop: CASRDRQGAREKLFF. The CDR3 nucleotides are TGTGCCAGCAGGGACCGACAGGGGGCTCGTGAAAAACTGTTTTTT.

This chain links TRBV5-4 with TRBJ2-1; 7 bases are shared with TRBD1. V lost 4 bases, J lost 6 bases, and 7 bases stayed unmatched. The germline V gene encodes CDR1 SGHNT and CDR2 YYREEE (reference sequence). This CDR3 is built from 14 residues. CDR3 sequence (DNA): TGTGCCAGCAGCCACGAGACAGGGTTCAATGAGCAGTTCTTC. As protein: CASSHETGFNEQFF.

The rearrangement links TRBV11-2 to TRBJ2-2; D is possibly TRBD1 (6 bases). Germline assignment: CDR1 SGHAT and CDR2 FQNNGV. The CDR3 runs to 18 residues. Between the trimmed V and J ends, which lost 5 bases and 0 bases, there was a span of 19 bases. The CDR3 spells CASSNHVDRPPNTGELFF. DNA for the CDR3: TGTGCCAGCAGCAACCACGTTGACAGGCCCCCGAACACCGGGGAGCTGTTTTTT.

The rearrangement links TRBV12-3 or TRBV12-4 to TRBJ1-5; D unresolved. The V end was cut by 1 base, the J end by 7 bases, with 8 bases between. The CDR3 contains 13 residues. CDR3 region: CASSLGYIQPQHF. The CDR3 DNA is TGTGCCAGCAGTTTAGGCTATATCCAGCCCCAGCATTTT.

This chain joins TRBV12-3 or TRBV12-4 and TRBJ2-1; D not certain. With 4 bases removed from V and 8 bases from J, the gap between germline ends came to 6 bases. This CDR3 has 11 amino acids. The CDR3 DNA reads TGTGCCAGCAGTTCTAGTTATGAGCAGTTCTTC. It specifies CASSSSYEQFF.

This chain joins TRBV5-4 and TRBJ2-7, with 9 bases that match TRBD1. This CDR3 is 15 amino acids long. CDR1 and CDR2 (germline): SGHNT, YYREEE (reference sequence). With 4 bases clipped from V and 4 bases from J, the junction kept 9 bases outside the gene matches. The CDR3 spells CASSAGTGRQYEQYV. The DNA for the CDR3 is TGTGCCAGCAGCGCCGGGACAGGGCGCCAGTACGAGCAGTACGTC.

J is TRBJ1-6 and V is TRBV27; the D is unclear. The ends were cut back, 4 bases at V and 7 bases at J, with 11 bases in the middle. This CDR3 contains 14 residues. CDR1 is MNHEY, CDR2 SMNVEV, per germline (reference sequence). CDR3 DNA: TGTGCCAGCAGTTCGGGTCCGCCCAATTCACCCCTCCACTTT. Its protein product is CASSSGPPNSPLHF.

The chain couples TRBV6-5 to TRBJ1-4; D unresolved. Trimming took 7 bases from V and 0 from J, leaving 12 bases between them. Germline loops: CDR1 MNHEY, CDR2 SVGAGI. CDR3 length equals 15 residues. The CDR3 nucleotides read TGTGCCAGCACCCTCCAGTCTGCAACTAATGAAAAACTGTTTTTT. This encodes CASTLQSATNEKLFF.

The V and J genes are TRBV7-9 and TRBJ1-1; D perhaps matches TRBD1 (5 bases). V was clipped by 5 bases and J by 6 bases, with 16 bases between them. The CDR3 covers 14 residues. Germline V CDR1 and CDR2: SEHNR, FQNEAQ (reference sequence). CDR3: CASSAKGRVPEAFF. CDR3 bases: TGTGCCAGCAGCGCCAAGGGGCGCGTCCCTGAAGCTTTCTTT.

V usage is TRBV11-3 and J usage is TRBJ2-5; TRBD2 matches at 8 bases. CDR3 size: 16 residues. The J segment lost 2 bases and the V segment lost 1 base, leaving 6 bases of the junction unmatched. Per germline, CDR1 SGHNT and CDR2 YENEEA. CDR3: CASSLGSGGDQETQYF. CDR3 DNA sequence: TGTGCCAGCAGCTTAGGGAGCGGGGGAGATCAAGAGACCCAGTACTTC.

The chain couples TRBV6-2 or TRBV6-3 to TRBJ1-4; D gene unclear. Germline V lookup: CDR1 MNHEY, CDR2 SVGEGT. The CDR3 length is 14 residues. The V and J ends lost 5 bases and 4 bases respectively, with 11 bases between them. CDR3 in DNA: TGTGCCAGCAGTCGTCCTGGACTTAATGAAAAACTGTTTTTT. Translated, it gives CASSRPGLNEKLFF.

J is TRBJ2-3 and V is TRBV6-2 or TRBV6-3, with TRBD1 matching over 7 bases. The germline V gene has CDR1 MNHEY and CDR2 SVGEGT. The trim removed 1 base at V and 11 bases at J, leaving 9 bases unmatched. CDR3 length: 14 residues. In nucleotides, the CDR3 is TGTGCCAGCAGTTACTGGACAGGCAAGATATGGCAGTATTTT. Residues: CASSYWTGKIWQYF.

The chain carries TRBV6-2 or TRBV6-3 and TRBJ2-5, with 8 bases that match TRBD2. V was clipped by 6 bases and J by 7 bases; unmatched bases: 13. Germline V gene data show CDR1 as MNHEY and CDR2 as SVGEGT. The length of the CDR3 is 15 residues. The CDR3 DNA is TGTGCCAGCAGCCTCGGGACTTCCCGGGGGGGGACCCAGTACTTC. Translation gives CASSLGTSRGGTQYF.

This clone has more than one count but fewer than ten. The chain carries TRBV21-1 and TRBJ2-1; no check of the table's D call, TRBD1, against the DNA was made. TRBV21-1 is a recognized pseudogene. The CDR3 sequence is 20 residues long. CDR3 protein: CASSRGLKTGSPRSYNEQFF. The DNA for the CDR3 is TGTGCCAGCAGCAGAGGTTTGAAGACAGGGTCCCCCCGCTCCTACAATGAGCAGTTCTTC.

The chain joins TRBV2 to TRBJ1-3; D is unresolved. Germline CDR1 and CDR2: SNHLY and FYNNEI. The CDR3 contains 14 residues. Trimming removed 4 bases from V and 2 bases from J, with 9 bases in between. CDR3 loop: CASSVKLTGNTIYF. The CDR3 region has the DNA TGTGCCAGCAGTGTAAAGCTAACTGGAAACACCATATATTTT.

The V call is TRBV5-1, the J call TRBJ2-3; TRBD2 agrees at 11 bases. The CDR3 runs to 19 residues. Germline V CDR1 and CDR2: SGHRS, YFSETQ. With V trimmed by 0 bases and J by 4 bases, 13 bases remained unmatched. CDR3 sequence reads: CASSLAKGLLAGASDTQYF. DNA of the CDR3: TGCGCCAGCAGCTTGGCAAAAGGCCTACTAGCGGGAGCGTCAGATACGCAGTATTTT.

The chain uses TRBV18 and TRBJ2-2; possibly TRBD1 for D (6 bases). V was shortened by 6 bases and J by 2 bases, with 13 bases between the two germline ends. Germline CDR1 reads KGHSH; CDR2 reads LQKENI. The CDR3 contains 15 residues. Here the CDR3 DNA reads TGTGCCAGCTCGCTTCAGGGACAAAACACCGGGGAGCTGTTTTTT. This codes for CASSLQGQNTGELFF.

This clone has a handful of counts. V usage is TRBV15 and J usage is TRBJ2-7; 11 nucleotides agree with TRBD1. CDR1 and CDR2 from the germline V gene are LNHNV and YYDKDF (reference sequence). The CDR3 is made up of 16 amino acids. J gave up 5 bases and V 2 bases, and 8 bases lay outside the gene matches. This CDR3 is CATSRSSGTGGDEQYF. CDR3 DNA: TGTGCCACCAGCAGATCCTCCGGGACAGGGGGTGACGAGCAGTACTTC.

This CDR3 reads CASRWTGTDNEQFF. The CDR3 DNA sequence: TGTGCCAGCAGGTGGACAGGCACCGACAATGAGCAGTTCTTC. The chain is built from TRBV27 and TRBJ2-1; TRBD1 matches at 7 bases. The V gene end was trimmed by 6 bases and the J gene end by 5 bases; junction bases not matched to a gene: 7. CDR3 length: 14 residues. CDR1 MNHEY and CDR2 SMNVEV come from the germline V gene (reference sequence).

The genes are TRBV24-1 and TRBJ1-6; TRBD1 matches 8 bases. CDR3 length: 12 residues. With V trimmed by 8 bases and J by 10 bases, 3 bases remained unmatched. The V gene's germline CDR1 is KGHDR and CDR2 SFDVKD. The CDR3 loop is CATTRQGSPLHF. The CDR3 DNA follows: TGTGCCACCACGAGACAGGGGTCACCCCTCCACTTT.